Listed below are T cell receptor beta chains from one sample, sequenced in a study of T cell responses to AZD1222 COVID-19 vaccine. Data came from immunoSEQ multiplex PCR; TCRdb stores just in-frame clones and leaves some out. The table records approximately 170,000 clones, approximately 90% of them present only once. Specimen: peripheral blood, collected on day 0 of AZD1222 vaccination. Receptor source: an adult in good health. CDR3s include the opening cysteine and the closing phenylalanine or tryptophan. D genes are given only for firm matches. A clone size is listed for some rows: how often the clone was seen (once, few, many), or a class if it is expanded.

. | TRBJ1-2 | . | TRBV19 | CASSYRGKGNYGYTF | TGTGCCAGTAGTTACAGAGGGAAAGGAAACTATGGCTACACCTTC
. | TRBJ1-3 | . | TRBV28 | CASTPDVALRNTIYF | TGTGCCAGCACCCCCGACGTTGCACTAAGAAACACCATATATTTT
TRBD2 | TRBJ2-3 | . | TRBV5-1 | CASSLRPAGTYTDTQYF | TGCGCCAGCAGCTTACGTCCAGCGGGAACCTACACAGATACGCAGTATTTT
TRBD2 | TRBJ2-1 | . | TRBV29-1 | CSVAPLAGYGVNEQFF | TGCAGCGTTGCTCCACTAGCGGGATATGGGGTCAATGAGCAGTTCTTC
. | TRBJ1-6 | once | TRBV28 | CASSPRASLRSYNSPLHF | TGTGCCAGCAGTCCACGAGCCAGCTTACGGTCCTATAATTCACCCCTCCACTTT
. | TRBJ2-7 | . | TRBV12-3/TRBV12-4 | CASSPGPSYEQYF | TGTGCCAGCAGTCCAGGGCCCTCCTACGAGCAGTACTTC
TRBD1 | TRBJ1-5 | . | TRBV6-1 | CASSAGTGGLGNQPQHF | TGTGCCAGCAGTGCGGGGACAGGGGGCCTGGGCAATCAGCCCCAGCATTTT
TRBD2 | TRBJ2-3 | . | TRBV7-8 | CASISFWPASGSDTQYF | TGTGCCAGCATCAGCTTTTGGCCTGCTAGCGGGAGTGATACGCAGTATTTT
. | TRBJ1-6 | . | TRBV13 | CASSLGKRAGSSYNSPLHF | TGTGCCAGCAGCTTAGGGAAGAGAGCCGGGAGCTCCTATAATTCACCCCTCCACTTT
. | TRBJ1-6 | . | TRBV7-3 | CASSLTGRSNSPLHF | TGTGCCAGCAGCTTAACCGGCCGCTCCAATTCACCCCTCCACTTT
TRBD2 | TRBJ2-7 | . | TRBV9 | CASSAETSGRPYEQYF | TGTGCCAGCAGCGCCGAAACTAGCGGGAGGCCCTACGAGCAGTACTTC
. | TRBJ2-1 | . | TRBV28 | CASSPPAKFNEQFF | TGTGCCAGCAGTCCCCCTGCTAAGTTCAATGAGCAGTTCTTC
TRBD2 | TRBJ2-5 | . | TRBV14 | CASSQAGPTSAQETQYF | TGTGCCAGCAGCCAAGCAGGCCCGACTAGCGCCCAAGAGACCCAGTACTTC
. | TRBJ2-5 | . | TRBV4-1 | CASSQDLIRAETQYF | TGCGCCAGCAGCCAAGATCTAATTAGGGCCGAGACCCAGTACTTC
. | TRBJ1-1 | . | TRBV19 | CASSIRDDTEAFF | TGTGCCAGTAGTATTAGGGACGACACTGAAGCTTTCTTT
. | TRBJ1-1 | . | TRBV4-1 | CASSLHVTGYTEAFF | TGCGCCAGCAGCCTCCACGTTACAGGGTACACTGAAGCTTTCTTT
. | TRBJ2-6 | . | TRBV5-4 | CASSFSRAFSGANVLTF | TGTGCCAGCAGCTTTTCCAGAGCCTTCTCTGGGGCCAACGTCCTGACTTTC
. | TRBJ2-6 | . | TRBV5-1 | CASSLGAGPGSGANVLTF | TGCGCCAGCAGCTTGGGGGCAGGGCCAGGTTCTGGGGCCAACGTCCTGACTTTC
TRBD2 | TRBJ2-5 | . | TRBV27 | CASSPRLAGGETQYF | TGTGCCAGCAGTCCTCGACTAGCGGGGGGGGAGACCCAGTACTTC
TRBD1 | TRBJ1-3 | . | TRBV27 | CASSLGSGTGPQNTIYF | TGTGCCAGCAGTCTTGGGTCCGGGACAGGCCCCCAAAACACCATATATTTT
. | TRBJ1-1 | . | TRBV5-1 | CASSLDSNHAEAFF | TGCGCCAGCAGCTTGGACAGTAACCACGCTGAAGCTTTCTTT
. | TRBJ1-5 | few | TRBV24-1 | CATSDLSGGNQPQHF | TGTGCCACCAGTGATTTGTCCGGTGGGAATCAGCCCCAGCATTTT
. | TRBJ1-1 | . | TRBV6-5 | CAIWDGNTEAFF | TGTGCCATCTGGGACGGGAACACTGAAGCTTTCTTT
TRBD1 | TRBJ1-5 | . | TRBV19 | CASSMGTGKDQPQHF | TGTGCCAGTAGTATGGGGACAGGGAAGGATCAGCCCCAGCATTTT
TRBD1 | TRBJ1-5 | . | TRBV19 | CASRKGGLDNQPQHF | TGTGCCAGTAGGAAAGGGGGCCTGGACAATCAGCCCCAGCATTTT
. | TRBJ1-1 | . | TRBV18 | CASSLTTGDTEAFF | TGTGCCAGCTCACTCACGACGGGGGACACTGAAGCTTTCTTT
TRBD1 | TRBJ2-4 | . | TRBV19 | CASGTAAKNIQYF | TGTGCCAGTGGGACAGCAGCCAAAAACATTCAGTACTTC
. | TRBJ2-7 | . | TRBV12-3/TRBV12-4 | CASNPGRGREQYF | TGTGCCAGCAACCCGGGACGGGGGCGCGAGCAGTACTTC
TRBD1 | TRBJ2-1 | . | TRBV29-1 | CSVVPTPKGDRGFYNEQFF | TGCAGCGTTGTCCCTACCCCGAAGGGGGACAGGGGTTTCTACAATGAGCAGTTCTTC
. | TRBJ1-3 | . | TRBV19 | CASRPTGAGNTIYF | TGTGCCAGTAGACCTACCGGGGCTGGAAACACCATATATTTT
. | TRBJ1-1 | . | TRBV4-1 | CASSRSQALNTEAFF | TGCGCCAGCAGCCGATCGCAGGCCCTGAACACTGAAGCTTTCTTT
. | TRBJ2-1 | . | TRBV12-3/TRBV12-4 | CASSQRWNEQFF | TGTGCCAGCAGTCAACGGTGGAATGAGCAGTTCTTC
. | TRBJ2-5 | few | TRBV7-9 | CASSFQETQYF | TGTGCCAGCAGCTTCCAAGAGACCCAGTACTTC
. | TRBJ2-6 | . | TRBV18 | CASSPLRISGANVLTF | TGTGCCAGCTCACCACTCAGGATCTCTGGGGCCAACGTCCTGACTTTC
TRBD2 | TRBJ2-1 | . | TRBV6-5 | CASSYGAGVYNEQFF | TGTGCCAGCAGTTATGGAGCGGGAGTTTACAATGAGCAGTTCTTC
. | TRBJ1-2 | once | TRBV7-2 | CASSRSQAYGYTF | TGTGCCAGCAGTAGAAGCCAGGCGTATGGCTACACCTTC
. | TRBJ2-7 | . | TRBV28 | CASSFRAGEQYF | TGTGCCAGCAGTTTCAGGGCCGGGGAGCAGTACTTC
TRBD1 | TRBJ1-1 | . | TRBV20-1 | CSASGGQGVWTEAFF | TGCAGTGCTAGTGGGGGACAGGGGGTTTGGACTGAAGCTTTCTTT
. | TRBJ1-2 | . | TRBV30 | CAWWGGPFYGYTF | TGTGCCTGGTGGGGCGGCCCATTTTATGGCTACACCTTC
TRBD1 | TRBJ1-2 | . | TRBV5-1 | CASSEGQGSYGYTF | TGCGCCAGCAGCGAAGGACAGGGCAGCTATGGCTACACCTTC
. | TRBJ2-5 | . | TRBV10-3 | CAISESRGPIETQYF | TGTGCCATCAGTGAGTCCCGGGGCCCCATCGAGACCCAGTACTTC
TRBD2 | TRBJ2-2 | . | TRBV24-1 | CATSALADTGELFF | TGTGCCACCAGTGCACTAGCGGACACCGGGGAGCTGTTTTTT
. | TRBJ2-1 | once | TRBV5-1 | CASSLRALNEQFF | TGCGCCAGCAGCTTGCGGGCCCTCAATGAGCAGTTCTTC
. | TRBJ2-1 | . | TRBV18 | CASSPDNEQFF | TGTGCCAGCTCGCCTGACAATGAGCAGTTCTTC
TRBD1 | TRBJ1-4 | . | TRBV10-3 | CATGFGTGSEKLFF | TGTGCCACCGGTTTTGGGACAGGGTCTGAAAAACTGTTTTTT
. | TRBJ1-1 | . | TRBV30 | CAWSVLGTEAFF | TGTGCCTGGAGTGTATTAGGGACTGAAGCTTTCTTT
TRBD1 | TRBJ2-6 | . | TRBV19 | CASTYRGQISSGANVLTF | TGTGCCAGTACCTACCGGGGACAGATTTCCTCTGGGGCCAACGTCCTGACTTTC
. | TRBJ1-2 | . | TRBV6-5 | CASSYGLGALTF | TGTGCCAGCAGTTACGGCCTCGGGGCTCTCACCTTC
. | TRBJ1-5 | . | TRBV24-1 | CATSGGYAQPQHF | TGTGCCACCAGTGGAGGGTACGCTCAGCCCCAGCATTTT
. | TRBJ1-5 | once | TRBV19 | CASKGVDWDQPQHF | TGTGCCAGTAAGGGGGTTGATTGGGATCAGCCCCAGCATTTT
. | TRBJ2-2 | . | TRBV29-1 | CSVSTNTGELFF | TGCAGCGTTTCTACGAACACCGGGGAGCTGTTTTTT
. | TRBJ2-4 | . | TRBV28 | CASRGQSIAKNIQYF | TGTGCCAGCAGAGGACAGAGCATAGCCAAAAACATTCAGTACTTC
. | TRBJ2-1 | . | TRBV19 | CASSSALVGYEQFF | TGTGCCAGTAGTAGCGCCCTAGTCGGCTATGAGCAGTTCTTC
. | TRBJ2-1 | few | TRBV2 | CASSEATGPSIEQFF | TGTGCCAGCAGTGAAGCCACAGGGCCTTCTATCGAGCAGTTCTTC